Listed here are 27 T cell receptor beta chains from one sample, sequenced in a study of T-cell memory formation after mild COVID-19. TCRdb re-called the 5' RACE reads with MiXCR, one entry per CDR3 protein. The sample contains fewer than 350,000 distinct CDR3 sequences, 15% of which appear only once. Sequencing input: PBMCs or a T cell subset sorted from them (not recorded which). These receptors were collected from a man in his late teens or twenties who had mild COVID-19 (a few samples of this study predate the infection). Cell type and time point are not known.

The V and J genes are TRBV19 and TRBJ1-3, with a possible D match to TRBD1 (5 bases). CDR3 length equals 13 residues. V was pared by 6 bases and J by 2 bases, with 8 bases between. Germline CDR1 LNHDA, CDR2 SQIVND (reference sequence). The CDR3 is CASRMGAGNTIYF. The CDR3 nucleotides read TGTGCCAGTAGAATGGGGGCTGGAAACACCATATATTTT.

This clonotype was picked up a small number of times. J is TRBJ1-1 and V is TRBV6-5; 8 bases match TRBD1. The junction had 1 base not matched to a gene; V was cut back by 0 bases and J by 7 bases. Germline V gives CDR1 MNHEY, CDR2 SVGAGI. The CDR3 has 13 residues. CDR3 sequence reads: CASSYSGTGEAFF. The CDR3, as DNA: TGTGCCAGCAGTTACTCGGGGACAGGTGAAGCTTTCTTT.

The sample holds a few counts of this clonotype. The chain recombines TRBV4-3 with TRBJ2-1; a weak D match, TRBD2 (5 bases). CDR1 and CDR2 (germline): LGHNA, YSLEER. The V end was cut by 3 bases, the J end by 9 bases, with 15 bases between. This CDR3 has 14 amino acids. CDR3 in amino acids: CASSHGLAVGEQFF. Written as DNA, the CDR3 is TGCGCCAGCAGCCACGGCCTAGCTGTAGGTGAGCAGTTCTTC.

This clonotype was seen more than once but under ten times. CDR3 in amino acids: CASSQGPNQGDTQYF. The CDR3, as DNA: TGCGCCAGCAGTCAGGGACCGAATCAAGGGGATACGCAGTATTTT. The J gene is TRBJ2-3, the V gene TRBV5-1; D is tentatively TRBD1 or TRBD2 (5 bases each). The V end was cut by 5 bases, the J end by 6 bases, with 19 bases between. Germline lookup yields CDR1 SGHRS and CDR2 YFSETQ. This CDR3 comprises 15 residues. Full variable domain (remainder filled in from reference TRBV5-1 and TRBJ2-3): KAGVTQTPRYLIKTRGQQVTLSCSPISGHRSVSWYQQTPGQGLQFLFEYFSETQRNKGNFPGRFSGRQFSNSRSEMNVSTLELGDSALYLCASSQGPNQGDTQYFGPGTRLTVL.

The rearrangement uses TRBV7-3 and TRBJ2-2; D is undetermined. Trimming cost V 1 base and J 6 bases, with 9 bases left between them. CDR1 and CDR2 from the germline V gene are SGHTA and FQGTGA. The CDR3 is made up of 14 amino acids. In DNA form, the CDR3 reads TGTGCCAGCAGCTTAAATACCCTCTCCGGGGAGCTGTTTTTT. Amino acid sequence: CASSLNTLSGELFF.

This chain uses TRBV4-1 with TRBJ2-2, with TRBD2 matching 7 bases. Germline V gene data show CDR1 as MGHRA and CDR2 as YSYEKL. This CDR3 has 18 residues. The ends lost 1 base at V and 0 bases at J; junction bases unmatched: 8. The CDR3 DNA follows: TGCGCCAGCAGCCAAGCCGTTGTTGCGGGGGCGAACACCGGGGAGCTGTTTTTT. Translation: CASSQAVVAGANTGELFF.

The chain employs TRBV4-3 and TRBJ1-6; TRBD1 might be the D (5 bases). Germline CDR1 reads LGHNA; CDR2 reads YSLEER. This CDR3 spans 20 amino acids. Trimming took 1 base from V and 0 from J, leaving 19 bases between them. The CDR3 spells CASSQGSGTSTSSYNSPLHF. Here the CDR3 DNA reads TGCGCCAGCAGCCAAGGGTCCGGGACGTCCACGAGCTCCTATAATTCACCCCTCCACTTT.

This clonotype was seen a few times. V is TRBV29-1 and J is TRBJ1-6; 9 bases line up with TRBD1. CDR1 and CDR2 from the germline V gene are SQVTM and ANQGSEA. Germline trimming cut 7 bases from V and 7 bases from J; bases unmatched to any gene: 5. The CDR3 runs to 13 residues. The CDR3 loop is CSARTGENSPLHF. CDR3 DNA sequence: TGCAGCGCCAGGACAGGGGAAAATTCACCCCTCCACTTT.

The chain recombines TRBV11-2 with TRBJ2-3; possible D gene TRBD2, 6 bases. Germline V gene data show CDR1 as SGHAT and CDR2 as FQNNGV. The CDR3 is made up of 18 amino acids. Trimming left V 1 base short and J 2 bases short, with 19 bases between. The CDR3 region has the DNA TGTGCCAGCAGCTTAGGCTTCAGTTGGCTAGCGAACACAGATACGCAGTATTTT. Translating gives CASSLGFSWLANTDTQYF.

V gene TRBV6-5 combines with J gene TRBJ1-2; no clear D gene. The CDR3 length is 14 residues. Germline CDR1 and CDR2: MNHEY and SVGAGI. V was pared by 0 bases and J by 2 bases, with 7 bases between. The CDR3 DNA is TGTGCCAGCAGTTACTCGGGCAGGAACTATGGCTACACCTTC. As protein: CASSYSGRNYGYTF.

The gene calls are TRBV14 and TRBJ2-2; 7 positions match TRBD1. V shed 0 bases, J shed 3 bases, and the junction held 7 bases outside the gene matches. The CDR3 loop spans 17 amino acids. The germline CDR1 and CDR2 sequences are SGHDN and FVKESK. This chain's CDR3 is CASSQDRWDRYTGELFF. The CDR3 DNA sequence: TGTGCCAGCAGCCAAGATCGGTGGGACAGATACACCGGGGAGCTGTTTTTT.

V gene TRBV7-2 combines with J gene TRBJ2-3; 10 bases line up with TRBD2. The CDR3 has 16 amino acids. CDR1 is SGHTA and CDR2 is FQGNSA in the germline V gene. The V segment lost 1 base and the J segment 6 bases; nucleotides outside the gene matches: 7. This CDR3 is CASSLVVAGGWDTQYF. In DNA, the CDR3 is TGTGCCAGCAGCTTAGTTGTAGCGGGGGGCTGGGATACGCAGTATTTT.

There are a few counts of this clonotype. This chain connects TRBV7-2 to TRBJ2-1; 14 nucleotides align to TRBD2. Germline trimming cut 5 bases from V and 7 bases from J; bases unmatched to any gene: 7. The CDR3 runs to 16 residues. The germline CDR1 and CDR2 sequences are SGHTA and FQGNSA. The CDR3 is CASSKRRLAGGNEQFF. The CDR3 region has the DNA TGTGCCAGCAGCAAGCGAAGACTAGCGGGGGGGAATGAGCAGTTCTTC. Together with reference TRBV7-2 and TRBJ2-1, the CDR3 gives the full variable domain: GAGVSQSPSNKVTEKGKDVELRCDPISGHTALYWYRQSLGQGLEFLIYFQGNSAPDKSGLPSDRFSAERTGGSVSTLTIQRTQQEDSAVYLCASSKRRLAGGNEQFFGPGTRLTVL.

This clonotype was seen many times. This rearrangement joins TRBV7-2 to TRBJ2-3; D possibly corresponds to TRBD2 (5 bases). The CDR3 has 16 amino acids. V dropped 0 bases and J dropped 1 base, with 11 bases sitting between them. Looked up from germline, CDR1 is SGHTA and CDR2 is FQGNSA. CDR3 nucleotides: TGTGCCAGCAGCTTAGCGCCACTAGTGGGCACAGATACGCAGTATTTT. Protein product: CASSLAPLVGTDTQYF.

The chain carries TRBV2 and TRBJ1-5, with 10 bases that match TRBD1. CDR1 is SNHLY, CDR2 FYNNEI, per germline. Germline trimming cut 7 bases from V and 6 bases from J; bases unmatched to any gene: 9. The length of the CDR3 is 15 residues. The CDR3, as DNA: TGTGCCAGCACCCCGACAGGGGGCCGGGGTCAGCCCCAGCATTTT. Protein: CASTPTGGRGQPQHF.

In its sample, this clonotype was seen a few times. This chain links TRBV27 with TRBJ1-1, with D possibly TRBD1 on 5 matching bases. Germline V CDR1 and CDR2: MNHEY, SMNVEV (reference sequence). The V end was cut by 0 bases, the J end by 4 bases, with 12 bases between. This CDR3 has 15 residues. CDR3 region: CASSLSAGWITEAFF. Written as DNA, the CDR3 is TGTGCCAGCAGTTTATCAGCAGGGTGGATCACTGAAGCTTTCTTT.

This chain connects TRBV6-5 to TRBJ1-1, with 11 nucleotides matching TRBD1. The trim removed 6 bases at V and 7 bases at J, leaving 7 bases unmatched. The CDR3 is made up of 14 amino acids. Germline assignment: CDR1 MNHEY and CDR2 SVGAGI. The CDR3: CASSWTGGYDEAFF. CDR3 nucleotide sequence: TGTGCCAGCAGCTGGACAGGGGGCTACGATGAAGCTTTCTTT.

The V gene is TRBV28, the J gene TRBJ2-7; 9 bases agree with TRBD1. The CDR3 has 16 residues. The germline CDR1 and CDR2 sequences are MDHEN and SYDVKM. The junction had 11 bases not matched to a gene; V was cut back by 3 bases and J by 5 bases. The chain's CDR3 is CASSFSSPGTGNEQYV. The CDR3 DNA is TGTGCCAGCAGTTTCTCAAGTCCCGGGACAGGGAACGAGCAGTACGTC.

This clonotype was picked up a small number of times. The V call is TRBV7-2, the J call TRBJ2-3; perhaps TRBD1 as D (6 bases). The CDR3 runs to 14 residues. V was clipped by 5 bases and J by 3 bases, with 12 bases between them. Germline CDR1 is SGHTA and CDR2 is FQGNSA. Here the CDR3 DNA reads TGTGCCAGCAGCCATGACAGGTTTACAGATACGCAGTATTTT. Protein product: CASSHDRFTDTQYF.

This clonotype appeared many times. For the CDR3, the DNA is TGTGCCAGTAGTATGGGGACAGGGCGCGAGCAGTACTTC. This encodes CASSMGTGREQYF. The gene calls are TRBV19 and TRBJ2-7, with 9 bases fitting TRBD1. Per the germline V gene, CDR1 is LNHDA and CDR2 is SQIVND (reference sequence). The V gene end was trimmed by 3 bases and the J gene end by 6 bases; junction bases not matched to a gene: 3. The CDR3 is made up of 13 amino acids.

This rearrangement joins TRBV7-9 to TRBJ1-2; 8 positions match TRBD1. Germline values: CDR1 SEHNR, CDR2 FQNEAQ (reference sequence). The CDR3 covers 15 residues. The ends lost 6 bases at V and 1 base at J; junction bases unmatched: 7. The CDR3 region is CASSTPGQVNYGYTF. DNA of the CDR3: TGTGCCAGCAGTACACCGGGACAGGTTAACTATGGCTACACCTTC.

CDR3 in DNA: TGTGCCAGCAGTGAACCCGGGACTCTTACCTATGGCTACACCTTC. It yields the protein CASSEPGTLTYGYTF. The chain employs TRBV6-1 and TRBJ1-2; a weak D match, TRBD1 (5 bases). CDR3 length equals 15 residues. Germline V gene sequence: CDR1 MNHNS, CDR2 SASEGT. Trimming pared 2 bases from V and 4 bases from J, leaving 14 bases between.

The J gene is TRBJ2-1, the V gene TRBV7-3; D possibly corresponds to TRBD2 (5 bases). V lost 5 bases, J lost 2 bases, and 19 bases lay in between. Germline CDR1 SGHTA, CDR2 FQGTGA. The CDR3 runs 17 residues. CDR3 region: CASSLRSRGATYNEQFF. The CDR3 bases are TGTGCCAGCAGCCTACGTTCCCGGGGTGCCACCTACAATGAGCAGTTCTTC.

The chain uses TRBV7-2 and TRBJ1-6; weak D call: TRBD1 (5 bases). Germline V CDR1 and CDR2: SGHTA, FQGNSA. Trimming pared 5 bases from V and 15 bases from J, leaving 14 bases between. CDR3 length: 12 residues. Written as DNA, the CDR3 is TGTGCCAGCAGCCCCGCGGGACGGGACCTCCACTTT. Its protein product is CASSPAGRDLHF.

The CDR3 sequence is CASRSGQGDTQYF. In nucleotides, the CDR3 is TGCGCCAGCCGGTCGGGACAGGGGGATACGCAGTATTTT. The chain recombines TRBV5-1 with TRBJ2-3; 10 bases line up with TRBD1. The V segment lost 7 bases and the J segment 6 bases; nucleotides outside the gene matches: 5. This CDR3 has 13 amino acids. Germline values: CDR1 SGHRS, CDR2 YFSETQ.

This clonotype was found many times. J is TRBJ2-3 and V is TRBV12-3 or TRBV12-4; TRBD2 agrees at 10 bases. CDR3 length: 13 amino acids. The V gene end was trimmed by 6 bases and the J gene end by 5 bases; junction bases not matched to a gene: 2. CDR3 bases: TGTGCCAGCAGAACTAGCGGGGTAGATACGCAGTATTTT. The encoded protein is CASRTSGVDTQYF.

CDR3 amino acids: CASSPDRRGEKLFF. In nucleotides, the CDR3 is TGTGCCAGCAGCCCCGACAGGAGGGGCGAAAAACTGTTTTTT. V usage is TRBV4-2 and J usage is TRBJ1-4; possibly TRBD1 for D (6 bases). With 4 bases removed from V and 8 bases from J, the gap between germline ends came to 14 bases. The CDR3 covers 14 residues. In germline, CDR1 is LGHNA, CDR2 YNFKEQ.